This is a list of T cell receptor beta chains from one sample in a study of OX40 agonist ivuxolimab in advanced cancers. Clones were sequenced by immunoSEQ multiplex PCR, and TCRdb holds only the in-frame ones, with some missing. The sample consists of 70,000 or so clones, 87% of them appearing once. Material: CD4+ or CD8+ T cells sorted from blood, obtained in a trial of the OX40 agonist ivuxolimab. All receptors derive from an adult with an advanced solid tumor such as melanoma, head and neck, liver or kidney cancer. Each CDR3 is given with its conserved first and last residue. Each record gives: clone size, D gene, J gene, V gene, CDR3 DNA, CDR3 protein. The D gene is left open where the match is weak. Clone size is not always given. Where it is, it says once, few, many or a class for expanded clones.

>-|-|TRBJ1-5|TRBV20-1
TGCAGTGCTAGGGGGAGACAGCCCCAGCATTTT
CSARGRQPQHF
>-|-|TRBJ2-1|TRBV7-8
TGTGCCAGCAGCTTAATGGGAGCGGAAAATGAGCAGTTCTTC
CASSLMGAENEQFF
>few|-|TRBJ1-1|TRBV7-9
TGTGCCAGCAGCTTAGTCGGGGACACTGAAGCTTTCTTT
CASSLVGDTEAFF
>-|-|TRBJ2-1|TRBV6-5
TGTGCCAGCCAAGCAGGGGTTCGGTACAATGAGCAGTTCTTC
CASQAGVRYNEQFF
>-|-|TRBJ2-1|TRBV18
TGTGCCAGCTCACCGGGGGGGGCCCGGTCCCTTTACAATGAGCAGTTCTTC
CASSPGGARSLYNEQFF
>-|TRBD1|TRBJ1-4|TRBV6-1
TGTGCCAGCAGTCGGACAGGGTCTGAAAAACTGTTTTTT
CASSRTGSEKLFF
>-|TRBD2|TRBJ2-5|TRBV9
TGTGCCAGCAATGAGGCTAGCGGGAGTGGAGAGACCCAGTACTTC
CASNEASGSGETQYF
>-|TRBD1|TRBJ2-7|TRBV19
TGTGCCAGTAGAGGACAGGGGGCCGAGCAGTACTTC
CASRGQGAEQYF
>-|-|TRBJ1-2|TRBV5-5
TGTGCCAGCAGCCTAGGTCTTAACTATGGCTACACCTTC
CASSLGLNYGYTF
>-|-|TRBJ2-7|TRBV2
TGTGCCAGCAGTGAGCCCCGGGGGACCTACGAGCAGTACTTC
CASSEPRGTYEQYF
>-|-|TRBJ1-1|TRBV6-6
TGTGCCAGCAGTGACCCTGCCCAGAACACTGAAGCTTTCTTT
CASSDPAQNTEAFF
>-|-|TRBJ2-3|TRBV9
TGTGCCAGCAGCGTATATCAGAGCACAGATACGCAGTATTTT
CASSVYQSTDTQYF
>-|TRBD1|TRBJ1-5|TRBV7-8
TGTGCCAGCAGCGCTGGGACAGGGAGTGGCAATCAGCCCCAGCATTTT
CASSAGTGSGNQPQHF
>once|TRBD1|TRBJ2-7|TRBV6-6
TGTGCCAGCAGTGCGACAGGGGGCGAAGGCGAGCAGTACTTC
CASSATGGEGEQYF
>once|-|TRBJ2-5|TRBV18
TGTGCCAGCTCCCCCACGTTTATGATCCAAGAGACCCAGTACTTC
CASSPTFMIQETQYF
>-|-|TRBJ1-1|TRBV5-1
TGCGCCAGCAGCTTGAGGTCAGAAAACACTGAAGCTTTCTTT
CASSLRSENTEAFF
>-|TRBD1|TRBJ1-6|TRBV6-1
TGTGCCAGCAACCATGACAGGGCCATTTCACCCCTCCACTTT
CASNHDRAISPLHF
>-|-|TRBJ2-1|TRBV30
TGTGCCTGGAGTGTACAGGGAGAGGACCTTGCGTTCTTC
CAWSVQGEDLAFF
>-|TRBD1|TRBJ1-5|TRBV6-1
TGTGCCAGCGGGACAGGGGGCGGCAATCAGCCCCAGCATTTT
CASGTGGGNQPQHF
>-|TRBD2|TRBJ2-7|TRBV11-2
TGTGCCAGCAGCTTAGTGCTAGCGGGAGCTTACGAGCAGTACTTC
CASSLVLAGAYEQYF
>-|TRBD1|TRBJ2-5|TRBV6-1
TGTGCCAGCAGTCGACAGGGTTCGCAAGAGACCCAGTACTTC
CASSRQGSQETQYF
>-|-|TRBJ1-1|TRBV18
TGTGCCAGCTCAGCTGGGACATCCGGGACTCCTGAAGCTTTCTTT
CASSAGTSGTPEAFF
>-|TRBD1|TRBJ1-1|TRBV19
TGTGCCAGTAGTACCCGAACAGGGGGAATTATGAACACTGAAGCTTTCTTT
CASSTRTGGIMNTEAFF
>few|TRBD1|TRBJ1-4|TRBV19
TGTGCCAGTCACCGGGACAGGACGGAAAAACTGTTTTTT
CASHRDRTEKLFF
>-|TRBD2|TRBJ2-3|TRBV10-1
TGCGCCAGCAGCAGATCTAGCGGGAGAGCCGATACGCAGTATTTT
CASSRSSGRADTQYF
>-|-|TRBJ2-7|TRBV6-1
TGTGCCAGCAGTATTGGGGGGCTCAGCTCCTACGAGCAGTACTTC
CASSIGGLSSYEQYF
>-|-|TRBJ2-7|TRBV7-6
TGTGCCAGCAGCTTAGCAGGCCGGGGGTCGAGCGAGCAGTACTTC
CASSLAGRGSSEQYF
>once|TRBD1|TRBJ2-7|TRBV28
TGTGCCAGCACCACAGGGGCTTCCTACGAGCAGTACTTC
CASTTGASYEQYF
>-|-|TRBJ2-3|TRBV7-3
TGTGCCAGCTCCTCTGGGTCCCGGACGGGTACGCAGTATTTT
CASSSGSRTGTQYF
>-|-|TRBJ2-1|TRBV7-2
TGTGCCAGCAGCTTAGGTGAAGGGACAGAGCAGTTCTTC
CASSLGEGTEQFF
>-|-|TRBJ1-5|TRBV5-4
TGTGCCAGCAGCTTGGACGGGAATCAGCCCCAGCATTTT
CASSLDGNQPQHF
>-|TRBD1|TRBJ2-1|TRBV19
TGTGCCAGTAGTACCGGGACAGGGGGCCGGAATGAGCAGTTCTTC
CASSTGTGGRNEQFF
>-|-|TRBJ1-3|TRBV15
TGTGCCACCACCCTAGGACGGTTCTCTGGAAACACCATATATTTT
CATTLGRFSGNTIYF
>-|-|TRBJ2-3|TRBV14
TGTGCCAGCAGCCAAATCGGGGGCGCGGATACGCAGTATTTT
CASSQIGGADTQYF
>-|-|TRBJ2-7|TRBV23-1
TGCGCCAGCACACCAAACGGACCTGCCTCCTACGAGCAGTACTTC
CASTPNGPASYEQYF
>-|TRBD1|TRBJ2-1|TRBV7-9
TGTGCCACCCCAGGGGACAGGGTCCCCTACAATGAGCAGTTCTTC
CATPGDRVPYNEQFF
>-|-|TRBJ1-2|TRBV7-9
TGTGCCAGCAGCTTGGGGCAGTTCGTCTATGGCTACACCTTC
CASSLGQFVYGYTF
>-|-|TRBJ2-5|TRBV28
TGTGCCAGCAGTAAATCGGGACTTTTGGCAGGGGCCCAGTACTTC
CASSKSGLLAGAQYF
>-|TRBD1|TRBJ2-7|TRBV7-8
TGTGCCAGCAGCCCTAGGACGACAGGGGGCTTTGACGAGCAGTACTTC
CASSPRTTGGFDEQYF
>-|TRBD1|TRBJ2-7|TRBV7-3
TGTGCCAGCAGCCGGGGACAGGGGGAAGAAGAGCAGTACTTC
CASSRGQGEEEQYF
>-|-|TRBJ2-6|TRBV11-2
TGTGCCAGCAGGGCAGGATCTTCCCTAGGCTCTGGGGCCAACGTCCTGACTTTC
CASRAGSSLGSGANVLTF
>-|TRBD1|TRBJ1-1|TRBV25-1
TGTGCCAGCAGTGACGGACAGGGAATTGTGACTGAAGCTTTCTTT
CASSDGQGIVTEAFF